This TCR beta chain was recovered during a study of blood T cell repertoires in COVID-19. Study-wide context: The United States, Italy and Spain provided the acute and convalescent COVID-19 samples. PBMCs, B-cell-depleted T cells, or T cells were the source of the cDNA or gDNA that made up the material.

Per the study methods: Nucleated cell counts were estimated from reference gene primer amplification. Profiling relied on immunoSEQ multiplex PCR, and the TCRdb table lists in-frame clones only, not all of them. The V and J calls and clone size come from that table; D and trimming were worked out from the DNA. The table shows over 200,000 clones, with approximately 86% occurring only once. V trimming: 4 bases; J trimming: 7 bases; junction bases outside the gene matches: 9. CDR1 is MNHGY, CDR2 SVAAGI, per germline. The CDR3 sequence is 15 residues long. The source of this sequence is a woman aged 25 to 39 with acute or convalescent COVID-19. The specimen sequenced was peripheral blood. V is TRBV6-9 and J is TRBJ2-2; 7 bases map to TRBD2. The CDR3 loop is CASSLSRGSDGELFF. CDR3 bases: TGTGCCAGCAGTTTAAGTCGCGGGAGCGACGGGGAGCTGTTTTTT.